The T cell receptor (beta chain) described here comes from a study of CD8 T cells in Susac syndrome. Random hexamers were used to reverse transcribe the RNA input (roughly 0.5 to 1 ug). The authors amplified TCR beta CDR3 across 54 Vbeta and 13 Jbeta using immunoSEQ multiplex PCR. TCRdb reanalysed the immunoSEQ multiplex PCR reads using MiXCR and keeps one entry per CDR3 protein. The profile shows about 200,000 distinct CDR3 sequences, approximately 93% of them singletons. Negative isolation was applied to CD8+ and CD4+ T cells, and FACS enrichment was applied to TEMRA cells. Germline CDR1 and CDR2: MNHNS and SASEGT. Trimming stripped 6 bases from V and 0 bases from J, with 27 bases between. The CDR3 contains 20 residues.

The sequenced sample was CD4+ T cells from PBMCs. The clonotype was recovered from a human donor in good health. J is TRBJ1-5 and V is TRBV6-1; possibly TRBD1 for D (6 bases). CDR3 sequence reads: CASSHPFGGVNRNSNQPQHF. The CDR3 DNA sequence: TGTGCCAGCAGCCATCCCTTCGGGGGCGTCAATCGGAATAGCAATCAGCCCCAGCATTTT.